This TCR beta chain comes out of a study of CD8 T cells in Susac syndrome. Reverse transcription of roughly 0.5 to 1 ug RNA was carried out with random hexamers. It was immunoSEQ multiplex PCR that amplified TCR beta CDR3 across 54 Vbeta and 13 Jbeta. TCRdb processed the immunoSEQ multiplex PCR reads anew with MiXCR; each CDR3 protein has one entry. The sample lists about 150,000 distinct CDR3 sequences; 90% to 95% were seen once. The T cells that were sequenced for TCR beta were CD8+ and CD4+ cells from blood. The multiple sclerosis controls comprised treatment-naive patients whose relapsing-remitting disease was stable or active. TEMRA cells were FACS-enriched, unlike CD8+ and CD4+ T cells, which were negatively isolated. Germline lookup yields CDR1 KGHDR and CDR2 SFDVKD. The CDR3 extends over 15 amino acids. V was shortened by 4 bases and J by 3 bases, with 11 bases between the two germline ends.

This rearrangement joins TRBV24-1 to TRBJ1-4, with D unclear. Sequencing was performed on CD4+ T cells from PBMCs. The receptor was derived from a human donor with multiple sclerosis. In DNA, the CDR3 is TGTGCCACCAGTGAGTCGGACGGGGCTAATGAAAAACTGTTTTTT. This gives the protein CATSESDGANEKLFF.